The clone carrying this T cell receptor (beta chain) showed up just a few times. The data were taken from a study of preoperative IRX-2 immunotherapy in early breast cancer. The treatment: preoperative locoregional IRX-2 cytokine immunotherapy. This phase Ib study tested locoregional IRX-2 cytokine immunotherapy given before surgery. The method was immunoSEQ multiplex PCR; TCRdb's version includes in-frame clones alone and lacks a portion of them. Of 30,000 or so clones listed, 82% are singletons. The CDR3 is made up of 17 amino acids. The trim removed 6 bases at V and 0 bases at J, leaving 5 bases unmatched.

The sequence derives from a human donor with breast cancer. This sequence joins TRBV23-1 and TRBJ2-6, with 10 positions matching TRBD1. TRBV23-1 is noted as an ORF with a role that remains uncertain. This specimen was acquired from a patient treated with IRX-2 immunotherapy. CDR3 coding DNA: TGCGCCAGCAGCCAGGGACAGGGGAACTCTGGGGCCAACGTCCTGACTTTC. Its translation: CASSQGQGNSGANVLTF.